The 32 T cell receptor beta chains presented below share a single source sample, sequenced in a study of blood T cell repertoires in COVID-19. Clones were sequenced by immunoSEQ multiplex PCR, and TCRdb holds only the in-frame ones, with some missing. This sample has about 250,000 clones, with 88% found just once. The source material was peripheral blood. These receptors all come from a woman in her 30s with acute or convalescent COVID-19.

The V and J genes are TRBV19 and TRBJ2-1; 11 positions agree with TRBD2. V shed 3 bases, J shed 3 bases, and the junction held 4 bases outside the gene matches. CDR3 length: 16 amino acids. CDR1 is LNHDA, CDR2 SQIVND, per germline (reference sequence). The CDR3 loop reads CASSMTSGNVYNEQFF. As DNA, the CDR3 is TGTGCCAGTAGTATGACTAGCGGGAATGTCTACAATGAGCAGTTCTTC.

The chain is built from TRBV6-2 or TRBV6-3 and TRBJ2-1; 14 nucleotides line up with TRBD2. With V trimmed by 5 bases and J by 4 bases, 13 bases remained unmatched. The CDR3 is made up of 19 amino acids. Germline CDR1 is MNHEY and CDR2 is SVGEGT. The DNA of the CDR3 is TGTGCCAGCAGTCCCACCGGGACTAGCGGGAGTACGGATTACAATGAGCAGTTCTTC. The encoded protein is CASSPTGTSGSTDYNEQFF.

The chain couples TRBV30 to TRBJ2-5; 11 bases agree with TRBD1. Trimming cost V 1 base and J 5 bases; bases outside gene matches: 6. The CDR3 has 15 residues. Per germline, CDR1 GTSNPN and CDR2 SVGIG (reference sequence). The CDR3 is CAWSDGQGAWETQYF. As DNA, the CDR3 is TGTGCCTGGAGTGACGGACAGGGGGCCTGGGAGACCCAGTACTTC.

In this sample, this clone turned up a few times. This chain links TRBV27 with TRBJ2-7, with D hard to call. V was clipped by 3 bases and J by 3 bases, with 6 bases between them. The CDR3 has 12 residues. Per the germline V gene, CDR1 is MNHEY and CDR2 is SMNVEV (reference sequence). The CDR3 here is CASSFNGYEQYF. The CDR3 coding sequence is TGTGCCAGCAGTTTTAACGGCTACGAGCAGTACTTC.

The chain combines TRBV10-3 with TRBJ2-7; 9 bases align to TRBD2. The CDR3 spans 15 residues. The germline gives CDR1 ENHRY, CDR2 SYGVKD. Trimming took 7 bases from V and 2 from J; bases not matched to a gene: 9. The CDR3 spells CAIKDSREGTYEQYF. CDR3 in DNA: TGTGCCATCAAGGACTCGCGGGAGGGCACCTACGAGCAGTACTTC.

CDR3 residues: CAWRGGLEAFF. The CDR3 DNA is TGTGCCTGGAGAGGGGGCCTTGAAGCTTTCTTT. V usage is TRBV30 and J usage is TRBJ1-1, with 7 nucleotides matching TRBD1. The CDR3 consists of 11 residues. The V segment lost 3 bases and the J segment 7 bases; nucleotides outside the gene matches: 2. Germline lookup yields CDR1 GTSNPN and CDR2 SVGIG (reference sequence).

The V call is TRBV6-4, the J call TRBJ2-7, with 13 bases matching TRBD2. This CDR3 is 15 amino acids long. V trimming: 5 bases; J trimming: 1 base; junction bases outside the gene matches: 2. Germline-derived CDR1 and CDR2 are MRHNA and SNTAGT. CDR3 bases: TGTGCCAGCAGTAGACTAGCGGGAGGTTCCTACGAGCAGTACTTC. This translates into CASSRLAGGSYEQYF.

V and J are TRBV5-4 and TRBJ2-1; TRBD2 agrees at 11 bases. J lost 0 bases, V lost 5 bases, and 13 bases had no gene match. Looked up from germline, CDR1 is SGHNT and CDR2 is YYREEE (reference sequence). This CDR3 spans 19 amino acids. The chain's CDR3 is CASRHWRGLAVSSYNEQFF. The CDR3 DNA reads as TGTGCCAGCAGGCATTGGCGGGGACTAGCGGTTAGCTCCTACAATGAGCAGTTCTTC.

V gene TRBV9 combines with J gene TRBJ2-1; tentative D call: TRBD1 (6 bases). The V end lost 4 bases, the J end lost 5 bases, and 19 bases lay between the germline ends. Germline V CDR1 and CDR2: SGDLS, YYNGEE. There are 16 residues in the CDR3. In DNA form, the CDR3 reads TGTGCCAGCAGCCCCCAACCGGGACATACTAACAATGAGCAGTTCTTC. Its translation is CASSPQPGHTNNEQFF.

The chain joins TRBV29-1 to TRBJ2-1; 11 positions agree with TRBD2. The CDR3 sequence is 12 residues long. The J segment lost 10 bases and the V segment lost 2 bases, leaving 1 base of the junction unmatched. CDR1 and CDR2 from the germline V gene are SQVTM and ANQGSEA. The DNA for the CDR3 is TGCAGCGTTGAAACTAGCGGGAGCGAGCAGTTCTTC. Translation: CSVETSGSEQFF.

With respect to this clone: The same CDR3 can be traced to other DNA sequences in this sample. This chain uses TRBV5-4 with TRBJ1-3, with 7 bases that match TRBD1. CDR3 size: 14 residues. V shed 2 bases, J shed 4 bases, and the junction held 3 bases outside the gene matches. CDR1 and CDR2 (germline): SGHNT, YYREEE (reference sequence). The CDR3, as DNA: TGTGCCAGCAGCTTTGACAGGGCGGGAAACACCATATATTTT. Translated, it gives CASSFDRAGNTIYF.

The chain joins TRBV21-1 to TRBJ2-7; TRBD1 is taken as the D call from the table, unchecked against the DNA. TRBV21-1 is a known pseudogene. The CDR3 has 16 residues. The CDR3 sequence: CASSAYSGHCWGEQYF. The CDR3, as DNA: TGTGCCAGCAGCGCCTATTCGGGACACTGCTGGGGCGAGCAGTACTTC.

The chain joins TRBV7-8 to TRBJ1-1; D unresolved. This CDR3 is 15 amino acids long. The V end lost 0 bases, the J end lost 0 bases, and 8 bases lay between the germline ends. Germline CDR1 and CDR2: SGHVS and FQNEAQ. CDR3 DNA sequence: TGTGCCAGCAGCTTAGCGTGGCCGCTGAACACTGAAGCTTTCTTT. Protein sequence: CASSLAWPLNTEAFF.

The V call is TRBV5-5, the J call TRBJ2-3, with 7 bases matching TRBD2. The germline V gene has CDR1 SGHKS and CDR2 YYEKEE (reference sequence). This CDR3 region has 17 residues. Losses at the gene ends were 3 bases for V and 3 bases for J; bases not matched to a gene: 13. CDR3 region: CASSSLLNPGGTDTQYF. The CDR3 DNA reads TGTGCCAGCAGCTCACTACTAAACCCCGGGGGGACAGATACGCAGTATTTT.

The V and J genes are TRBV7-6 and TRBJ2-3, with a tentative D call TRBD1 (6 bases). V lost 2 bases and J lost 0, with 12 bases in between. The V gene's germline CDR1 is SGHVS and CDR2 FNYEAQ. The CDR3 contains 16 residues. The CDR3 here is CASSLIHRASTDTQYF. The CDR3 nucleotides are TGTGCCAGCAGCTTAATTCACAGGGCTAGCACAGATACGCAGTATTTT.

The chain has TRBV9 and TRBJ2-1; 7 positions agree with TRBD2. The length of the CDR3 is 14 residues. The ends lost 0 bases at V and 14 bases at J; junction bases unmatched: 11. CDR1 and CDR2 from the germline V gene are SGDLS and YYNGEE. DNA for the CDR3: TGTGCCAGCAGCGTAGCGGCGGAGCCCCGGGAGGAGTTCTTC. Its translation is CASSVAAEPREEFF.

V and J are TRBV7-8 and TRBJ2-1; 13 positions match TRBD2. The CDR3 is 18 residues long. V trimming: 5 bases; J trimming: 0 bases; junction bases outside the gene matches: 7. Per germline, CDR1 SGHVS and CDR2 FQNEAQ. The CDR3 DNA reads TGTGCCAGCAGCGGACTAGCGGGGGCTCCGAACTCCTACAATGAGCAGTTCTTC. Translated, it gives CASSGLAGAPNSYNEQFF. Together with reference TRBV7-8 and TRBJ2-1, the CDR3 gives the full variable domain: GAGVSQSPRYKVAKRGQDVALRCDPISGHVSLFWYQQALGQGPEFLTYFQNEAQLDKSGLPSDRFFAERPEGSVSTLKIQRTQQEDSAVYLCASSGLAGAPNSYNEQFFGPGTRLTVL.

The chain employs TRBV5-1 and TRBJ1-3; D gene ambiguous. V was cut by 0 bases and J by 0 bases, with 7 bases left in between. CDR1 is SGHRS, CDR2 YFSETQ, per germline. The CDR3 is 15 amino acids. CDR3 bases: TGCGCCAGCAGCTTGGGTACGGGCTCTGGAAACACCATATATTTT. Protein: CASSLGTGSGNTIYF.

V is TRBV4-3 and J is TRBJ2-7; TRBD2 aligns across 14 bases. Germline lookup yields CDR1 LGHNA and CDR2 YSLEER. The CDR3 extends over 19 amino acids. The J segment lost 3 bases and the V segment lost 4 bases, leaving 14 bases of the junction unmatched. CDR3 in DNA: TGCGCCAGCAGCCCACACCCCCCCGGGACTAGCGGGAGTAGCTACGAGCAGTACTTC. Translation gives CASSPHPPGTSGSSYEQYF.

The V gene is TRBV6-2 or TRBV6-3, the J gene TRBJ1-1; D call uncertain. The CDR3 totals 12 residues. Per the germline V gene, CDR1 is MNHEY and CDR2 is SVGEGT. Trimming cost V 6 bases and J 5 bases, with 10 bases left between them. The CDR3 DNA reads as TGTGCCAGCAGCACCGGAGGAACTGAAGCTTTCTTT. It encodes CASSTGGTEAFF.

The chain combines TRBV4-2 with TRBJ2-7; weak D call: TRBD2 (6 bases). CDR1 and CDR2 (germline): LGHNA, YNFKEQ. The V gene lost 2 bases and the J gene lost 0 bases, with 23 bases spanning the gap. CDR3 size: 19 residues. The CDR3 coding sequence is TGTGCCAGCAGCCAATCGGGTGAGGTTTGGCGGGAAAGCTCCTACGAGCAGTACTTC. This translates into CASSQSGEVWRESSYEQYF.

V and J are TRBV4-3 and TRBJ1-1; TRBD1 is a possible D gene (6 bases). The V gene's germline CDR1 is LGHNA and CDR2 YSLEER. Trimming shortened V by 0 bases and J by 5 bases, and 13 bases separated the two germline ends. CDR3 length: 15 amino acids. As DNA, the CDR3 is TGCGCCAGCAGCCAAGATGCGGCGAGGGGGACTGAAGCTTTCTTT. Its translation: CASSQDAARGTEAFF.

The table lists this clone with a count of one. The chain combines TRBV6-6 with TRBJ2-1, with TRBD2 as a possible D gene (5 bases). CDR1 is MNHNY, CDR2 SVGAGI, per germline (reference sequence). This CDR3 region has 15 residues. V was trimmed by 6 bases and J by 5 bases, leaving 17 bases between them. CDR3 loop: CASSGVVLRHNEQFF. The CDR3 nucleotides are TGTGCCAGCAGCGGGGTGGTCCTGCGCCACAATGAGCAGTTCTTC.

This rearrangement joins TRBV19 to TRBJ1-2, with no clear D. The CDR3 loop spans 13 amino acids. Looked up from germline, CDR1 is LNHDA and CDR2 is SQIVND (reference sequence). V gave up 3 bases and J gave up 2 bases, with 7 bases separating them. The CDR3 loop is CASSMPGNYGYTF. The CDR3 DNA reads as TGTGCCAGTAGTATGCCGGGAAACTATGGCTACACCTTC. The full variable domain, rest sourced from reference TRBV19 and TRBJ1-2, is DGGITQSPKYLFRKEGQNVTLSCEQNLNHDAMYWYRQDPGQGLRLIYYSQIVNDFQKGDIAEGYSVSREKKESFPLTVTSAQKNPTAFYLCASSMPGNYGYTFGSGTRLTVV.

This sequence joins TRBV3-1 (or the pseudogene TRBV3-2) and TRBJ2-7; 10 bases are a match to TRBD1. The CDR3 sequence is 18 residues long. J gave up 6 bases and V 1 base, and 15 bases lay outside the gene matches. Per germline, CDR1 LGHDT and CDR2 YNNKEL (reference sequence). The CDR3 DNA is TGTGCCAGCAGCCAAGCATGGGGTCGGGGACAGGGGAGTCTCGAGCAGTACTTC. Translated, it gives CASSQAWGRGQGSLEQYF.

In DNA form, the CDR3 reads TGTGCCAGCAGTCCTGGGGGGATGGGCACAGATACGCAGTATTTT. Translation gives CASSPGGMGTDTQYF. The chain links TRBV7-9 to TRBJ2-3; D is possibly TRBD2 (6 bases). The V end lost 6 bases, the J end lost 1 base, and 14 bases lay between the germline ends. This CDR3 has 15 amino acids. Germline V gene data show CDR1 as SEHNR and CDR2 as FQNEAQ (reference sequence).

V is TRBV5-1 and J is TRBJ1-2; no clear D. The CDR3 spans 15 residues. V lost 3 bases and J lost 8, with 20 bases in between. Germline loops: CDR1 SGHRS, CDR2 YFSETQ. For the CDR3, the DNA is TGCGCCAGCAGCTCGCGCGACGTTCGGATCGGGGGCTACACCTTC. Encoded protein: CASSSRDVRIGGYTF.

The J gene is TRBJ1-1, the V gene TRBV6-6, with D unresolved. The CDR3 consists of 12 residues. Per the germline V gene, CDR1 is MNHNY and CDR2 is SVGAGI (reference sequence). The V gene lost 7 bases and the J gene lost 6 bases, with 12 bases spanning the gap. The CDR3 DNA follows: TGTGCCAGCACCCCCTCCGGGGCTGAAGCTTTCTTT. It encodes CASTPSGAEAFF.

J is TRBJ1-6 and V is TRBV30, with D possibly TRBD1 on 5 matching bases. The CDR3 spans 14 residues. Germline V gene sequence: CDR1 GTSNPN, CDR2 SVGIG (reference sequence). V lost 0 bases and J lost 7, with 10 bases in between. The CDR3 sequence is CAWSVKGRNSPLHF. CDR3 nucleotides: TGTGCCTGGAGTGTAAAGGGGCGGAATTCACCCCTCCACTTT.

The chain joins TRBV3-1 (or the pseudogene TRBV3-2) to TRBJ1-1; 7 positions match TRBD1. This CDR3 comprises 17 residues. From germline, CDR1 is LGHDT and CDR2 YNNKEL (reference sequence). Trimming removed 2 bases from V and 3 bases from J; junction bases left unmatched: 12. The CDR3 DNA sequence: TGTGCCAGCAGCCAATTACAGGGGTCCCTTCGGGACACTGAAGCTTTCTTT. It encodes CASSQLQGSLRDTEAFF.

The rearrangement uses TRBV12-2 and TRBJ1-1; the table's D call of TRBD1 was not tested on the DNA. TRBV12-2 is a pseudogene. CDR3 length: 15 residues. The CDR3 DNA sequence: TGTGCAAGTCGCTTAGCGGTGGGACAGGGCCCTGAAGCTTTCTTT. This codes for CASRLAVGQGPEAFF.

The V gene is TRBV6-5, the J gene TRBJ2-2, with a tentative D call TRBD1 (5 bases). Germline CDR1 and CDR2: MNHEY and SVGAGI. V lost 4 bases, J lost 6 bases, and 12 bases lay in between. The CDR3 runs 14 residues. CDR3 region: CASSLRRAAGELFF. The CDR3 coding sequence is TGTGCCAGCAGTTTACGCAGGGCGGCCGGGGAGCTGTTTTTT.